This T cell receptor (beta chain) was obtained from a study of T cells in Graves' hyperthyroidism and ophthalmopathy. J gave up 9 bases and V 5 bases, and 7 bases lay outside the gene matches. CDR3 size: 13 residues. The germline CDR1 and CDR2 sequences are SEHNR and FQNEAQ (reference sequence). Orbital computed tomography and thyroid ultrasound, together with serum TRAb and thyroxine and clinical symptoms, were used for diagnoses. RNA transcripts gave rise to amplified TCR beta CDR3 regions. The HTBI primer set drove a first-round RT-PCR of the TCR CDR3. One entry per CDR3 protein results from TCRdb running MiXCR on the multiplex PCR reads. The repertoire holds around 700,000 distinct CDR3 sequences, with approximately 18% as singletons. This clonotype occurred many times. Its matching antigen is unknown. Study-level points and caveats: Most expanded thyroid clonotypes above 0.001 also appeared in blood.

This chain links TRBV7-9 with TRBJ2-3; 8 positions match TRBD1. The sequence was obtained from a woman aged 50 to 65 with Graves' hyperthyroidism that later progressed to Graves' ophthalmopathy. The sequencing sample was made of blood. CDR3 sequence: CASSNADRGTQYF. DNA of the CDR3: TGTGCCAGCAGCAACGCCGACAGGGGAACGCAGTATTTT. Combining the CDR3 with reference TRBV7-9 and TRBJ2-3 gives the whole variable domain DTGVSQNPRHKITKRGQNVTFRCDPISEHNRLYWYRQTLGQGPEFLTYFQNEAQLEKSRLLSDRFSAERPKGSFSTLEIQRTEQGDSAMYLCASSNADRGTQYFGPGTRLTVL.